This T cell receptor beta chain derives from a study of early stage breast cancer tumors. General observations from the study: Functional markers like CD4, CD8 and FOXP3 were missed in bulk sequencing. Compared with adjacent normal breast tissue, tumors showed 2 to 2.5-fold greater T cell density and higher clonality.

Some clones are missing from TCRdb's copy, which holds only in-frame ones; the method was immunoSEQ multiplex PCR. Of about 51,000 clones detected, roughly 78% appear once; the ten largest clones hold around 3.6%. On this clone: Its cognate antigen is unknown.

The source of this sequence is a person aged 35-49 years with breast cancer. Sequencing was done on a sample of blood.

CDR3 DNA: TGTGCCAGCAGCTCACCTGGTTACGAGCAGTACTTC. Translation: CASSSPGYEQYF. This rearrangement joins TRBV28 to TRBJ2-7; D ambiguous. The CDR3 runs to 12 residues. V dropped 6 bases and J dropped 4 bases, with 10 bases sitting between them. Germline lookup yields CDR1 MDHEN and CDR2 SYDVKM. The full variable domain, its missing parts supplied by reference TRBV28 and TRBJ2-7, is DVKVTQSSRYLVKRTGEKVFLECVQDMDHENMFWYRQDPGLGLRLIYFSYDVKMKEKGDIPEGYSVSREKKERFSLILESASTNQTSMYLCASSSPGYEQYFGPGTRLTVT.